This TCR beta chain was identified during a study of blood T cell repertoires in COVID-19. Across the study: Italy, Spain and the United States were the sources of the convalescent and acute COVID-19 samples.

This clone was seen only once. Individuals aged about 18 to 95 years were recruited from approximately 24 US areas. The CDR3 consists of 13 residues. J was trimmed by 3 bases and V by 5 bases; bases with no gene match: 4. Germline V gives CDR1 SQVTM, CDR2 ANQGSEA. Assay: immunoSEQ multiplex PCR; the TCRdb copy retains only in-frame clones and omits some. The table records roughly 200,000 clones, 86% of them present only once. The rearrangement uses TRBV29-1 and TRBJ2-3, with TRBD2 matching over 8 bases. The sample was PBMCs or T cells enriched from blood (not recorded which). This receptor was obtained from a woman aged 45-65 years in a cohort exposed to, infected with or recovered from COVID-19 (not recorded which). The DNA of the CDR3 is TGCAGCGTTCTTACTAGCGGAACAGATACGCAGTATTTT. Translation gives CSVLTSGTDTQYF.